This T cell receptor beta chain was observed in a study of OX40 agonist ivuxolimab in advanced cancers. Sequencing used immunoSEQ multiplex PCR; TCRdb keeps in-frame clones, though not all of them. The sample holds about 50,000 clones, around 82% seen once. The CDR3 contains 14 residues. The germline V and J ends were trimmed by 4 bases and 5 bases, with 14 bases remaining between them. Germline loops: CDR1 MNHEY, CDR2 SMNVEV (reference sequence). This chain uses TRBV27 with TRBJ1-1, with D unclear. Sample: CD4+ or CD8+ T cells sorted from blood, taken in a trial of the OX40 agonist ivuxolimab. The TCR comes from an adult with an advanced solid tumor such as melanoma, head and neck, liver or kidney cancer. Here the CDR3 reads CASSSPARGTEAFF. In DNA, the CDR3 is TGTGCCAGCAGTTCCCCAGCGAGAGGGACTGAAGCTTTCTTT.